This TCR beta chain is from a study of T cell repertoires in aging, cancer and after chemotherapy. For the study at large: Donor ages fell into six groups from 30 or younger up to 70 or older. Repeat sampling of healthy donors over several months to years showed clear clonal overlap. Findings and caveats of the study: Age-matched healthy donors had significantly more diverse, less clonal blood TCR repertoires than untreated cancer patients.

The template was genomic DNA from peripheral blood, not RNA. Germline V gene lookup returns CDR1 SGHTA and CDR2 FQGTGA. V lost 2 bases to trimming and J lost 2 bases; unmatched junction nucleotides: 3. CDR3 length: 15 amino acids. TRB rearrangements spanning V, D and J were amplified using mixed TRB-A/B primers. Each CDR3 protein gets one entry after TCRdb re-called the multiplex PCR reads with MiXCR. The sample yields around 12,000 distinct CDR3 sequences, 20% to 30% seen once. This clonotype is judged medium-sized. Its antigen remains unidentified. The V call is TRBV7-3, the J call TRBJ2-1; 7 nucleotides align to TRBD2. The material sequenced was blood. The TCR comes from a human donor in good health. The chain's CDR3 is CASSLAGVAYNEQFF. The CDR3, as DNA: TGTGCCAGCAGCTTAGCGGGGGTTGCCTACAATGAGCAGTTCTTC.